The rows below give T cell receptor beta chains drawn from one sample of a study of blood T cells in healthy people across ages. TCRdb analysed the 5' RACE reads with MiXCR anew, one entry per CDR3 protein. This sample has about 680,000 distinct CDR3 sequences, with about 52% found just once. The specimen was blood. These receptors originate from a woman aged 55 to 70 in good health. Each CDR3 is given with its conserved first and last residue. A D gene is named only where the DNA matches it firmly. For some rows the clone size is stated as once, few or many, or as a class when expanded; others skip it.

clone_size	v_call	d_call	j_call	cdr3_nt	cdr3_aa
few	TRBV20-1	TRBD2	TRBJ2-7	TGCAGTGCTAAGGGGGGGCTAGCGGGAGGCGAGCAGTACTTC	CSAKGGLAGGEQYF
few	TRBV20-1	NA	TRBJ2-3	TGCAGTGCCATCTCAGGGACAACAGATACGCAGTATTTT	CSAISGTTDTQYF
NA	TRBV11-2	NA	TRBJ2-3	TGTGCCAGCAGCCCGACAGCGGGCGGCACAGATACGCAGTATTTT	CASSPTAGGTDTQYF
NA	TRBV3-1	NA	TRBJ2-1	TGTGCCAGCAGCCAAGTGCCTCGACAGTCCAATGAGCAGTTCTTC	CASSQVPRQSNEQFF
NA	TRBV18	TRBD2	TRBJ2-5	TGTGCCAGCTCATCTACCGGGACTAGCGTTCAAGAGACCCAGTACTTC	CASSSTGTSVQETQYF
few	TRBV20-1	NA	TRBJ2-1	TGCAGTGCTATTTCGGGATGGGGATACAATGAGCAGTTCTTC	CSAISGWGYNEQFF
NA	TRBV27	NA	TRBJ2-1	TGTGCCAGCAGTTTATCCGTCCGGAGCTCCTACAATGAGCAGTTCTTC	CASSLSVRSSYNEQFF
NA	TRBV29-1	NA	TRBJ1-5	TGCAGCGTTCTGCCGCCCCAGCATTTT	CSVLPPQHF
NA	TRBV12-5	TRBD1	TRBJ1-1	TGTGCTAGTGGTTTGGTACCTCCCTCGACAGGGAACAAACACACTGAAGCTTTCTTT	CASGLVPPSTGNKHTEAFF
many	TRBV20-1	NA	TRBJ2-5	TGCAGTGCTTCCCCCGGACTGACACAAGAGACCCAGTACTTC	CSASPGLTQETQYF
NA	TRBV4-3	TRBD2	TRBJ2-7	TGCGCCAGCAGCCAAGATATCGGGGGGTATTACGAGCAGTACTTC	CASSQDIGGYYEQYF
NA	TRBV9	NA	TRBJ2-7	TGTGCCAGCAGCGTAGGCACAGGTAGAAGGGAGCAGTACTTC	CASSVGTGRREQYF
few	TRBV20-1	TRBD1	TRBJ2-7	TGCAGTGCCGTCAGGGGGCAGAACGAGCAGTACTTC	CSAVRGQNEQYF
NA	TRBV20-1	TRBD2	TRBJ2-1	TGCAGTGCTCATACCCTGGGGACTAGCGGAAACAATGAGCAGTTCTTC	CSAHTLGTSGNNEQFF
NA	TRBV12-3/TRBV12-4	TRBD1	TRBJ2-7	TGTGCCAGCAGTTTGGCCCCGGGACAGGGAGAGCAGTACTTC	CASSLAPGQGEQYF
NA	TRBV27	TRBD2	TRBJ2-7	TGTGCCAGCAGGACTAGCGGGAGTGTCGAGCAGTACTTC	CASRTSGSVEQYF
NA	TRBV12-3/TRBV12-4	TRBD2	TRBJ2-7	TGTGCCAGCAGTTTCGGGGGAGGGTCCTACGAGCAGTACTTC	CASSFGGGSYEQYF
few	TRBV11-3	NA	TRBJ2-1	TGTGCCAGCAGTCGACAGTACTACAATGAGCAGTTCTTC	CASSRQYYNEQFF
NA	TRBV4-2	NA	TRBJ1-1	TGTGCCAGCAGCCTACCCGACAGGAACACTGAAGCTTTCTTT	CASSLPDRNTEAFF
NA	TRBV27	TRBD2	TRBJ2-3	TGTGCCAGCAGTTTAATCTTAGCGGGAGAAGATACGCAGTATTTT	CASSLILAGEDTQYF
NA	TRBV28	TRBD2	TRBJ2-1	TGTGCCAGCAGTTTAGAAGGACTAGCGGTGCAGTTCTTC	CASSLEGLAVQFF
NA	TRBV20-1	NA	TRBJ2-7	TGCAGTGCGGGCGGATTAACCTACGAGCAGTACTTC	CSAGGLTYEQYF
once	TRBV18	TRBD1	TRBJ1-2	TGTGCCAACTCACCGACAGGGGAAGGCTATGGCTACACCTTC	CANSPTGEGYGYTF
NA	TRBV28	NA	TRBJ1-5	TGTGCCAGCACCCAGGGAGGGGTTGACAATCAGCCCCAGCATTTT	CASTQGGVDNQPQHF
NA	TRBV30	NA	TRBJ1-2	TGTGCCTGTCCTCCGGGACCGGGGGACTATGGCTACACCTTC	CACPPGPGDYGYTF
few	TRBV7-2	NA	TRBJ2-1	TGTGCCAGCAGCTTGCCTTTCGGGACACTCTCCTACAATGAGCAGTTCTTC	CASSLPFGTLSYNEQFF
NA	TRBV6-6	TRBD2	TRBJ2-5	TGTGCCAGCAGACGGACTAGCGGGAAGGCCGTGGAGACCCAGTACTTC	CASRRTSGKAVETQYF
few	TRBV18	NA	TRBJ1-2	TGTGCCAGCTCATCCGAGTATGGCTACACCTTC	CASSSEYGYTF
NA	TRBV20-1	NA	TRBJ1-6	TGCAGTGCAGGACCAGGGTACTCACCCCCCCACTTT	CSAGPGYSPPHF
NA	TRBV2	TRBD1	TRBJ2-1	TGTGCCAGCAGCACGACAGGGATGAGGCATGAGCAGTTCTTC	CASSTTGMRHEQFF
NA	TRBV6-5	NA	TRBJ2-7	TGTGCCAGCAGATCACCTGGGGGGTACGAGCAGTACTTC	CASRSPGGYEQYF
few	TRBV7-2	NA	TRBJ1-2	TGTGCCAGCAGCTTAGAGCGGACATGGCCCTATGGCTACACCTTC	CASSLERTWPYGYTF
few	TRBV3-1	NA	TRBJ2-5	TGTGCCAGCAGCCGCCCAATCTCCCGACGAGAGACCCAGTACTTC	CASSRPISRRETQYF
NA	TRBV15	NA	TRBJ2-7	TGTGCCACCAGCAGAGTTGGTTCCTACGAGCAGTACTTC	CATSRVGSYEQYF
few	TRBV5-4	TRBD2	TRBJ2-7	TGTGCCAGCAGCACTAGCGGGAGCGAAACTTCCTACGAGCAGTACTTC	CASSTSGSETSYEQYF
NA	TRBV7-2	NA	TRBJ2-7	TGTGCCAGCAGCTTTCGGCGGGAACACTACGAGCAGTACTTC	CASSFRREHYEQYF
NA	TRBV25-1	NA	TRBJ1-1	TGTGCCAGCAGTGAATCTGGAGGATGGGGGACTGAAGCTTTCTTT	CASSESGGWGTEAFF
NA	TRBV4-2	TRBD2	TRBJ2-1	TGTGCCAGCAGCCCCCCAATAGCGGGAGGAATGAACAATGAGCAGTTCTTC	CASSPPIAGGMNNEQFF
once	TRBV4-2	TRBD2	TRBJ2-1	TGTGTCAGCAGCCAAGGGTTGGAGCGGGAGGTGCAGTTCTTC	CVSSQGLEREVQFF
many	TRBV20-1	TRBD2	TRBJ2-7	TGCAGTGCTAGAGATGAGACGGGTCCTAGCGGGTACACCTACGAGCAGTACTTC	CSARDETGPSGYTYEQYF
NA	TRBV7-2	NA	TRBJ2-7	TGTGCCAGCAGCGCCCAGTTTTCAGAGTCCCAGTACTTC	CASSAQFSESQYF
few	TRBV29-1	NA	TRBJ2-7	TGCAGCGTTGAAGATGGGGGATACGAGCAGTACTTC	CSVEDGGYEQYF
NA	TRBV27	NA	TRBJ2-4	TGTGCCAGCAGTTTATCACTCTTCACGGGCCCCGGCGGGGCCAAAAACATTCAGTACTTC	CASSLSLFTGPGGAKNIQYF
NA	TRBV20-1	NA	TRBJ2-7	TGCAGTGCTAGGTTAGCGGATCCATACGAGCAGTACTTC	CSARLADPYEQYF
few	TRBV4-3	NA	TRBJ2-4	TGCGCCAGCAGCCAATTGCGGGGCAAAAACATTCAGTACTTC	CASSQLRGKNIQYF
NA	TRBV6-2/TRBV6-3	TRBD2	TRBJ2-3	TGTGCCAGCACTACTAGCGGGAGGATCCTTGGCGCAGATACGCAGTATTTT	CASTTSGRILGADTQYF
NA	TRBV6-5	NA	TRBJ1-4	TGTGCCAGCAGAAAAGTGGGGTATAATGAAAAACTGTTTTTT	CASRKVGYNEKLFF
NA	TRBV21-1	NA	TRBJ2-6	TGTGCCAGCAGCAACGACAACCGCGGGGACTCTGGGGCCGACGTCCTGACTTTC	CASSNDNRGDSGADVLTF
many	TRBV10-3	NA	TRBJ2-5	TGTGCCATCAGTGGTCTCCAGGGAGAGACCCAGTACTTC	CAISGLQGETQYF
NA	TRBV29-1	TRBD2	TRBJ2-1	TGCAGCGTTGAACTAGGCGGGGGGTCGGATGAGCAGTTCTTC	CSVELGGGSDEQFF
few	TRBV7-2	TRBD2	TRBJ2-7	TGTGCCAGCAGCTTAGCGGGACTAGTCTACGAGCAGTACTTC	CASSLAGLVYEQYF
few	TRBV18	NA	TRBJ2-3	TGTGCCAGCTCACCCGTGACGGCTAGCACAGATACGCAGTATTTT	CASSPVTASTDTQYF
NA	TRBV5-1	NA	TRBJ2-3	TGCGCTAGCAGCCCGGAGAGGGGACGGCCGCAGTATTTT	CASSPERGRPQYF
NA	TRBV6-2/TRBV6-3	NA	TRBJ2-3	TGTGCCGGGGGAACCAGCACAGATACGCAGTATTTT	CAGGTSTDTQYF
few	TRBV10-3	TRBD1	TRBJ1-2	TGTGCCTTTTCCCCGGGACAGGAGGATGGCTACACCTTC	CAFSPGQEDGYTF